The sequence of this T cell receptor beta chain was determined in a study of T cell responses to AZD1222 COVID-19 vaccine. Study-wide points: As reported, nearly half of all spike-specific TCRs target variant regions that are unmutated. Spike-specific TCR breadth and depth grew following two AZD1222 doses. Clonal diversity was possibly underestimated, and the donors were mostly white British, with more females. The study sampled repertoires only after the peak T cell response.

Data came from immunoSEQ multiplex PCR; TCRdb stores just in-frame clones and leaves some out. The sample carries tens of thousands of clones, roughly 91% recorded once. The CDR3 spans 15 residues. From germline, CDR1 is LGHDT and CDR2 YNNKEL (reference sequence). V gave up 1 base and J gave up 3 bases; unmatched junction bases: 1. On this clone: Its antigen remains unknown.

Source: peripheral blood, taken 28 days after the second AZD1222 dose. The sequence was obtained from an adult who received the AZD1222 COVID-19 vaccine. V usage is TRBV3-1 (or the pseudogene TRBV3-2) and J usage is TRBJ2-2; 8 bases fit TRBD2. CDR3 sequence reads: CASSQVLADTGELFF. For the CDR3, the DNA is TGTGCCAGCAGCCAAGTACTAGCGGACACCGGGGAGCTGTTTTTT.